The next 10 T cell receptor beta chains were all read from a single sample in a study of blood T cells in healthy people across ages. Combining a sample-barcoded 5' primer with a J-beta primer mix, a second PCR ran for roughly 7 to 11 cycles. TCRdb independently ran MiXCR on the 5' RACE reads; one entry per CDR3 protein. The repertoire has 920,000 or so distinct CDR3 sequences, 45% of them found once; the top ten carry 15% to 20%. The sequencing input was blood. The receptor source for this set is a woman aged 55-69 years in good health.

This clonotype was picked up a small number of times. The V gene is TRBV9, the J gene TRBJ2-3; D call uncertain. The germline V and J ends were trimmed by 3 bases and 0 bases, with 8 bases remaining between them. Germline V gives CDR1 SGDLS, CDR2 YYNGEE. This CDR3 spans 14 amino acids. This CDR3 reads CASSARSSTDTQYF. The CDR3, as DNA: TGTGCCAGCAGCGCACGTTCTAGCACAGATACGCAGTATTTT.

With regard to this clonotype: A junction boundary mismatches the germline segment, possibly from a read error. The chain has TRBV7-6 and TRBJ2-5; perhaps TRBD1 as D (5 bases). This CDR3 is built from 15 residues. Per germline, CDR1 SGHVS and CDR2 FNYEAQ. CDR3 residues: CASSLGIGHQEAQYF. The CDR3 DNA sequence: TGTGCCAGCAGCTTAGGAATAGGACACCAAGAGGCCCAGTACTTC.

In the case of this clonotype: The junction and the germline gene differ at one end; a read error may be behind it. V gene TRBV12-3 or TRBV12-4 combines with J gene TRBJ1-5; TRBD1 is a possible D gene (6 bases). This CDR3 is 16 amino acids long. Here the CDR3 DNA reads TGTGCCAGCAGTTTAGAAGGGGGGTCCTACAATGAGCCCCAGCATTTT. It encodes CASSLEGGSYNEPQHF.

The chain is built from TRBV7-2 and TRBJ2-7; D possibly corresponds to TRBD2 (6 bases). V lost 4 bases, J lost 2 bases, and 15 bases lay in between. The CDR3 spans 15 residues. The germline CDR1 and CDR2 sequences are SGHTA and FQGNSA. DNA for the CDR3: TGTGCCAGCAGCTCGGGAGCCCCGTTCCCCTACGAGCAGTACTTC. Translating it yields CASSSGAPFPYEQYF.

The rearrangement joins TRBV7-9 to TRBJ2-1, with 10 bases that match TRBD1. V was clipped by 5 bases and J by 14 bases; unmatched bases: 9. Germline V CDR1 and CDR2: SEHNR, FQNEAQ (reference sequence). This CDR3 is 13 amino acids long. This CDR3 reads CASSAMGQGKEFF. CDR3 coding DNA: TGTGCCAGCAGCGCGATGGGACAGGGGAAGGAGTTCTTC.

This clonotype was detected only a few times. J is TRBJ2-5 and V is TRBV11-2, with 7 bases identical to TRBD1. The V segment lost 1 base and the J segment 11 bases; nucleotides outside the gene matches: 10. Germline V gives CDR1 SGHAT, CDR2 FQNNGV. The CDR3 runs 14 residues. The CDR3 is CASSLGRKGTEQYF. The CDR3 region has the DNA TGTGCCAGCAGCTTAGGCCGGAAGGGGACAGAGCAGTACTTC. The full variable domain, rest sourced from reference TRBV11-2 and TRBJ2-5, is EAGVAQSPRYKIIEKRQSVAFWCNPISGHATLYWYQQILGQGPKLLIQFQNNGVVDDSQLPKDRFSAERLKGVDSTLKIQPAKLEDSAVYLCASSLGRKGTEQYFGPGTRLLVL.

The chain carries TRBV12-3 or TRBV12-4 and TRBJ2-7; a weak D match, TRBD1 (6 bases). This CDR3 is 12 amino acids long. V was pared by 7 bases and J by 3 bases, with 10 bases between. This CDR3 reads CASTRQDYEQYF. DNA of the CDR3: TGTGCCAGCACAAGACAGGACTACGAGCAGTACTTC.

This clonotype has only one observation. This could be a read error, since a much larger clone is one nucleotide away. CDR3 protein: CASSQEGGGFYEQYF. The CDR3 coding sequence is TGCGCCAGCAGCCAAGAAGGGGGGGGCTTCTACGAGCAGTACTTC. The chain joins TRBV4-1 to TRBJ2-7, with a weak D call TRBD2 (7 bases). Germline CDR1 reads MGHRA; CDR2 reads YSYEKL. The V end was cut by 0 bases, the J end by 3 bases, with 12 bases between. This CDR3 region has 15 residues.

J is TRBJ2-6 and V is TRBV5-1; the D gene is possibly TRBD1 (6 bases). Per germline, CDR1 SGHRS and CDR2 YFSETQ. V dropped 3 bases and J dropped 3 bases, with 10 bases sitting between them. The length of the CDR3 is 15 residues. The DNA for the CDR3 is TGCGCCAGCAGCTATCGGACAGTTGGGGCCAACGTCCTGACTTTC. It is translated as CASSYRTVGANVLTF.

The J gene is TRBJ2-3, the V gene TRBV20-1; 8 nucleotides agree with TRBD1. The CDR3 totals 14 residues. The germline gives CDR1 DFQATT, CDR2 SNEGSKA (reference sequence). The J segment lost 4 bases and the V segment lost 3 bases, leaving 6 bases of the junction unmatched. This chain's CDR3 is CSARSDREPDTQYF. The CDR3 region has the DNA TGCAGTGCTAGGTCGGACAGGGAACCAGATACGCAGTATTTT.